This T cell receptor beta chain was recorded in a study of cytomegalovirus exposure and HLA in healthy donors. PCR amplification relied on 60 Vbeta primers (plus 13 Jbeta primers). Assay: immunoSEQ multiplex PCR; the TCRdb copy retains only in-frame clones and omits some. The clone table shows 160,000 or so clones, with the ten largest holding about 2%. With respect to this clone: The junction does not match germline at one end; this may be a read error.

The receptor was derived from a man aged 25 to 40 in good health and CMV-seronegative. The source material was PBMCs.

The CDR3 DNA reads TGTGCCAGCAGTCGAAGAGGAGGGGTCGGTGGGGCCAACGTCCCGACTTTC. This translates into CASSRRGGVGGANVPTF. The chain is built from TRBV2 and TRBJ2-6; a weak D match, TRBD2 (6 bases). Germline V gene lookup returns CDR1 SNHLY and CDR2 FYNNEI. The CDR3 covers 17 residues.